The T cell receptor (beta chain) described here comes from a study of blood T cell repertoires in COVID-19. Across the study: Some COVID-19 samples were acute and others convalescent; all came from the United States, Italy and Spain.

Original processing notes: Reference gene primers were amplified, and this amplification served to estimate nucleated cell counts. Assay used: immunoSEQ multiplex PCR; TCRdb lists only in-frame clones, some missing. V, J and clone size are taken as reported in that table, and D and trimming were inferred from the DNA itself. The data show tens of thousands of clones, with 70% to 80% seen just once and less than 7.5% held by the top ten. Germline values: CDR1 SGHRS, CDR2 YFSETQ. The CDR3 has 15 amino acids. V shed 0 bases, J shed 6 bases, and the junction held 4 bases outside the gene matches. The sequenced sample consisted of peripheral blood. This clonotype was obtained from a man between 50 and 59 years old with active or convalescent COVID-19. J is TRBJ1-5 and V is TRBV5-1, with 9 positions matching TRBD1. The CDR3 sequence: CASSLGQGDRQPQHF. The CDR3 nucleotides read TGCGCCAGCAGCTTGGGACAGGGGGATCGTCAGCCCCAGCATTTT. The variable domain in full, completed from reference TRBV5-1 and TRBJ1-5, reads KAGVTQTPRYLIKTRGQQVTLSCSPISGHRSVSWYQQTPGQGLQFLFEYFSETQRNKGNFPGRFSGRQFSNSRSEMNVSTLELGDSALYLCASSLGQGDRQPQHFGDGTRLSIL.